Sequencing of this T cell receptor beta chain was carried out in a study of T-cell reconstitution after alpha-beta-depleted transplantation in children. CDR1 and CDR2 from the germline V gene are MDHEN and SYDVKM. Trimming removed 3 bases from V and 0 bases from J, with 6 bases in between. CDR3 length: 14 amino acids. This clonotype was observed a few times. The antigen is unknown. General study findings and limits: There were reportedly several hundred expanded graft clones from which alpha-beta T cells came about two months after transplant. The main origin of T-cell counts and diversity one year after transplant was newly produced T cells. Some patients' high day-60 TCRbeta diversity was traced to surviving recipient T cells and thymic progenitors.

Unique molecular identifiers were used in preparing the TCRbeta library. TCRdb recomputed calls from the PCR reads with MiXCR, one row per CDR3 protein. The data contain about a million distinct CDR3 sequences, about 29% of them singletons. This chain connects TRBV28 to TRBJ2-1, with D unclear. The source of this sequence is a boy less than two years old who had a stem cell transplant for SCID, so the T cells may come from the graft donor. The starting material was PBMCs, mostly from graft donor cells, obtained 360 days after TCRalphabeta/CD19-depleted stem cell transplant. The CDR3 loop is CASSFLPSYNEQFF. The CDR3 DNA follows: TGTGCCAGCAGTTTCCTCCCCTCCTACAATGAGCAGTTCTTC.